This TCR beta chain appears in the sequencing data of a study of cytomegalovirus exposure and HLA in healthy donors (dated by TCRdb to 2017 to 2019). Describing the broader study: A later analysis indicated that the 90 to 150 validation repertoires were generated on the platform also employed for the 650 to 850 repertoires of the first cohort. The study aimed to test whether signatures of past pathogen exposure could be identified by cataloging public T cell receptors. Along with the approximately 650-subject first cohort, a separate validation cohort of about 110 different subjects was used. To predict cytomegalovirus infection status, the study brought together high-throughput TCR immunosequencing, statistical association of individual TCRs with disease status, and machine learning. Study-level results and caveats: A few of the identified cytomegalovirus-associated TCR beta chains were confirmed in vitro to be specific for cytomegalovirus antigens. The authors suggested that the approach could potentially be extended to other disease states and immunological phenotypes. In the study, 150 to 200 TCR beta chains were listed as associated with cytomegalovirus. In both the original and validation cohorts, the classifier was reported to diagnose cytomegalovirus status with high specificity and sensitivity. All 120 or so repertoires were used to score co-occurrence in the validation cohort in a later analysis, because that analysis had no HLA typing for the cohort. Subsequent analysis determined that TCRs grouped into clusters in the first cohort also showed a tendency toward co-occurrence across the roughly 130 validation repertoires, and 85% to 95% of cluster scores exceeded 0. Most TCR sequences were seen in very few donors, while some public TCRs were found in many individuals.

The donors belonged to the validation cohort of roughly 120 subjects, which was separate from the approximately 680-subject first cohort. About this clone itself: The antigen this receptor binds is unknown. The sample holds no much larger clone one base away, and base qualities are not on file.

Counted from cysteine to phenylalanine, this CDR3 has 16 amino acids. Just the 48-base CDR3 DNA is kept, in frame starting at base 1. Here V drops 6 bases and J drops 6 bases, and the junction holds 12 bases not matched to any gene. CDR1 is given as MGHRA and CDR2 as YSYEKL, both from the germline V gene. The library was generated by the immunoSEQ multiplex PCR assay. The authors processed their data as follows. To diagnose cytomegalovirus status from the catalog of TCR beta chain sequences, a statistical classification framework was built. Imported from immuneACCESS, the table was reduced by TCRdb to in-frame sequences with V and J called. These copies leave out some clones; in studies compared against another copy, an unresolved V gene accounts for under half, and the cause of the remainder is not known. Clone size and the V and J calls come from that table; the DNA yielded D and trimming. In all, the sample holds roughly 43,000 clones, and 93% of those were seen once. Of the sample, over 2% falls within the top ten clones.

Rearrangement joined TRBV4-1 to TRBJ1-1, with 11 bases matching TRBD1. The receptor's source is a woman aged 18-35 years in good health and CMV-seronegative. The specimen sequenced was PBMCs. CDR3 reads: CASRLITGTGGPEAFF. In nucleotide form, the sequence is TGCGCCAGCAGACTCATTACCGGGACAGGGGGTCCTGAAGCTTTCTTT.